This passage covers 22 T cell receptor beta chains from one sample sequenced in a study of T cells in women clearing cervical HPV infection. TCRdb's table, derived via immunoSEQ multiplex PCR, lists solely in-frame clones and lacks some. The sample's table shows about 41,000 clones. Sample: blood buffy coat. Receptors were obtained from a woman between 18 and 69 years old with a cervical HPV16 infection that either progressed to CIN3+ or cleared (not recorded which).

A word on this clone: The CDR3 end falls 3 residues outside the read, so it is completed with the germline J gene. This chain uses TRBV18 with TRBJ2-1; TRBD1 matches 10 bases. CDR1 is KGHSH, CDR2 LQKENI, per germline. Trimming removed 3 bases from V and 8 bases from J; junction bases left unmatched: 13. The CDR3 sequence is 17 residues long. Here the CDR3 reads CASSPQTGTGDIDEQFF. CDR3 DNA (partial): TGTGCCAGCTCACCTCAAACCGGGACAGGGGACATCGATGAG. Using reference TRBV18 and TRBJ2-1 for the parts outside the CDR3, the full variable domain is NAGVMQNPRHLVRRRGQEARLRCSPMKGHSHVYWYRQLPEEGLKFMVYLQKENIIDESGMPKERFSAEFPKEGPSILRIQQVVRGDSAAYFCASSPQTGTGDIDEQFFGPGTRLTVL.

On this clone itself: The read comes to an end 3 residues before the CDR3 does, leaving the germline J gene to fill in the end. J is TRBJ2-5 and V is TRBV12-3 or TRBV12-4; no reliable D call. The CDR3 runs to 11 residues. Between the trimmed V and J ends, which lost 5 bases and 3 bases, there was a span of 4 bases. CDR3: CASSNKETQYF. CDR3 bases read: TGTGCCAGCAGTAATAAAGAGACC.

This CDR3 is CASSGLLNTEAFF. Partial CDR3 DNA: TGTGCCAGTAGTGGGCTTTTGAACACTGAA. The chain is built from TRBV19 and TRBJ1-1; D gene uncertain. The CDR3 extends 3 residues past the end of the read, so its final part is completed from the germline J gene. Trimming pared 5 bases from V and 0 bases from J, leaving 7 bases between. CDR3 size: 13 residues. Germline CDR1 and CDR2: LNHDA and SQIVND (reference sequence).

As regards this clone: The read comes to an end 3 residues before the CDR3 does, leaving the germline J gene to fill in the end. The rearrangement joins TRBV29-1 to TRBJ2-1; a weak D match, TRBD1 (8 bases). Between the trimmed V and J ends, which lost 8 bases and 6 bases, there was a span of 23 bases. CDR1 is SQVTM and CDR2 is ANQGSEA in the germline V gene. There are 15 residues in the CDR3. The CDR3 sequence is CSTGQGLITGNEQFF. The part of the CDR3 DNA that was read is TGCAGCACTGGACAGGGACTAATCACGGGCAATGAG.

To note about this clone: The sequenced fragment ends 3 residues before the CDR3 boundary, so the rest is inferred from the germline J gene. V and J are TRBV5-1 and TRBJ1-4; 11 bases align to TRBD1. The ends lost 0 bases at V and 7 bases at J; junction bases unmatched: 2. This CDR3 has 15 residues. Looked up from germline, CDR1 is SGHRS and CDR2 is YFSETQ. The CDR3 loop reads CASSLGDRGAEKLFF. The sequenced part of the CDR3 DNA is TGCGCCAGCAGCTTGGGGGACAGGGGGGCTGAAAAA.

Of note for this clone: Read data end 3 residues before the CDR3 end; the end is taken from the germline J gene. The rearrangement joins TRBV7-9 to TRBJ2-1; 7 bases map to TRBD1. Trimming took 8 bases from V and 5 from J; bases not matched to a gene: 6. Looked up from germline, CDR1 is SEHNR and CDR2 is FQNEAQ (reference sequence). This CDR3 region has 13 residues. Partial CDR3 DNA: TGTGCCAGCGCCGACAGGGCGGACAATGAG. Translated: CASADRADNE. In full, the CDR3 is CASADRADNEQFF.

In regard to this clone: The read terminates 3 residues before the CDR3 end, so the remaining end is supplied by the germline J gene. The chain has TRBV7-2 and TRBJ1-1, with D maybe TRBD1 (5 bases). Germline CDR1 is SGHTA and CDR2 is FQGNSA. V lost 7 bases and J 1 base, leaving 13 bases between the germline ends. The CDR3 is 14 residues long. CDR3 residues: CASNPRGRNTEAFF. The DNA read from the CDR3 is TGTGCCAGCAACCCAAGGGGTAGGAACACTGAA.

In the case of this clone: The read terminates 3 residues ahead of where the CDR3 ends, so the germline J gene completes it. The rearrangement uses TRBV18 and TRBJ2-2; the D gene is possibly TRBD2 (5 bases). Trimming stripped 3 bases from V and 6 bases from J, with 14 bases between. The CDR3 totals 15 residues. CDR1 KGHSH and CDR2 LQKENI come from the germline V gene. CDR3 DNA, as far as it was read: TGTGCCAGCTCACCGCCGACATTCGGGGCCGGGGAG. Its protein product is CASSPPTFGAGE. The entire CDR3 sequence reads CASSPPTFGAGELFF.

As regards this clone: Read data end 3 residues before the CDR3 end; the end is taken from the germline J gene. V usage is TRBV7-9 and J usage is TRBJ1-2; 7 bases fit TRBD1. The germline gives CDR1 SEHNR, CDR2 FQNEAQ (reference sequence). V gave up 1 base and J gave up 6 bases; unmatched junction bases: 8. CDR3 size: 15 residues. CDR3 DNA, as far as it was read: TGTGCCAGCAGCTTAGGAGAGACAGGGTCGGATGGC. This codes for CASSLGETGSDG. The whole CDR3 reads CASSLGETGSDGYTF.

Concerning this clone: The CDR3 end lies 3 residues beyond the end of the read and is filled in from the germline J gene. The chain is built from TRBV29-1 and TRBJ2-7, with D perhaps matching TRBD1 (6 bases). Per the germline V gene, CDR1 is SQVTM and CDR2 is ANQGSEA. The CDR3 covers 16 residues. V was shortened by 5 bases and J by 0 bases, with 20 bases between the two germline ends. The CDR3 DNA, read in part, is TGCAGCGTTTCATCTCTGGGACACCTCGCCTCCTACGAG. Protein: CSVSSLGHLASYE. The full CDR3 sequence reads CSVSSLGHLASYEQYF.

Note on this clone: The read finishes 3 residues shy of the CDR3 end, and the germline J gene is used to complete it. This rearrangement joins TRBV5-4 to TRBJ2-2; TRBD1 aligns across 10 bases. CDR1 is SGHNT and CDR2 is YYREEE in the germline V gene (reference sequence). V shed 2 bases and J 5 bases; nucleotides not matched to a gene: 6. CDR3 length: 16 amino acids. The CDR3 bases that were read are TGTGCCAGCAGCTTTCCGGGACAGGGGAAAACCGGGGAG. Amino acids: CASSFPGQGKTGE. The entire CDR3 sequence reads CASSFPGQGKTGELFF.

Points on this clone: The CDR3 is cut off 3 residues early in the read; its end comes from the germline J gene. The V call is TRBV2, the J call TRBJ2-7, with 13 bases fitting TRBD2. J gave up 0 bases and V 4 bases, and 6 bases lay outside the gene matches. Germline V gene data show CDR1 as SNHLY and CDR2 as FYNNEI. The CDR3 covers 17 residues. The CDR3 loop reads CASSVELAGGYSYEQYF. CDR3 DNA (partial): TGTGCCAGCAGTGTCGAACTAGCGGGAGGGTACTCCTACGAG.

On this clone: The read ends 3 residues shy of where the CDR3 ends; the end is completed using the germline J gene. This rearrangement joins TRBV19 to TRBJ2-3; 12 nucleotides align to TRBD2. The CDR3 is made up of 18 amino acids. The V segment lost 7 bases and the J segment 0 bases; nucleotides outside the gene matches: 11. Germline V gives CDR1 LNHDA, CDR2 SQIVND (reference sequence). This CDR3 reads CASTGRLAGDPSTDTQYF. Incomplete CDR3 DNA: TGTGCCAGTACAGGACGACTAGCGGGAGACCCTAGCACAGATACG.

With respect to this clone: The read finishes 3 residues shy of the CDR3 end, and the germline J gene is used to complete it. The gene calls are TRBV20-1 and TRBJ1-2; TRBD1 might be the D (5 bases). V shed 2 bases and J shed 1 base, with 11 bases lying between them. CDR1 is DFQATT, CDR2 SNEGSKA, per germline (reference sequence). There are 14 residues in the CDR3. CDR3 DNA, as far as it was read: TGCAGTGCTAGATTTCTGGGGGGTAACTATGGC. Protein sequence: CSARFLGGNYG. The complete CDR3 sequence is CSARFLGGNYGYTF.

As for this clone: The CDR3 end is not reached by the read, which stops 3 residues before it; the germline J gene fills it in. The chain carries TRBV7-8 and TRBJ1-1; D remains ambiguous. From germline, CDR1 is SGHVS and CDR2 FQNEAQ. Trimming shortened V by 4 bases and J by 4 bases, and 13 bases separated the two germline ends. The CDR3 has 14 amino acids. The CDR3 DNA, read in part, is TGTGCCAGCAGCTACCTCCTTGGGCCCACTGAA. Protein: CASSYLLGPTE. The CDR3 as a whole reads CASSYLLGPTEAFF. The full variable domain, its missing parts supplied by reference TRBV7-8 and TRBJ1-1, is GAGVSQSPRYKVAKRGQDVALRCDPISGHVSLFWYQQALGQGPEFLTYFQNEAQLDKSGLPSDRFFAERPEGSVSTLKIQRTQQEDSAVYLCASSYLLGPTEAFFGQGTRLTVV.

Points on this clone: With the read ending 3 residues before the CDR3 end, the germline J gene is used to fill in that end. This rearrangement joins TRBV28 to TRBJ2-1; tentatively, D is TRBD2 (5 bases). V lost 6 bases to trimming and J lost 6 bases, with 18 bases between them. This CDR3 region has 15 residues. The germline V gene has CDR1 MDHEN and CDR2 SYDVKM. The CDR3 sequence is CASRPTAEYLNEQFF. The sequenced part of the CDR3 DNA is TGTGCCAGCAGACCAACAGCGGAATATCTCAATGAG. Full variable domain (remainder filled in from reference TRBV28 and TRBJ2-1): DVKVTQSSRYLVKRTGEKVFLECVQDMDHENMFWYRQDPGLGLRLIYFSYDVKMKEKGDIPEGYSVSREKKERFSLILESASTNQTSMYLCASRPTAEYLNEQFFGPGTRLTVL.

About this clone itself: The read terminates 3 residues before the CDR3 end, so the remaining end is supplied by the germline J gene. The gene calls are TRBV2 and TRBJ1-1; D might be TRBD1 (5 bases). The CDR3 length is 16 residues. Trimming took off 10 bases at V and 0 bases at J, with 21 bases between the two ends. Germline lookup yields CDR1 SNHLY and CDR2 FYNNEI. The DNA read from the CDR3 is TGTGCCATCCCCGGCAGGGTGGTGAATATGAACACTGAA. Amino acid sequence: CAIPGRVVNMNTE. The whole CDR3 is CAIPGRVVNMNTEAFF. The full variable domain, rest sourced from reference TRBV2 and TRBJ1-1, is EPEVTQTPSHQVTQMGQEVILRCVPISNHLYFYWYRQILGQKVEFLVSFYNNEISEKSEIFDDQFSVERPDGSNFTLKIRSTKLEDSAMYFCAIPGRVVNMNTEAFFGQGTRLTVV.

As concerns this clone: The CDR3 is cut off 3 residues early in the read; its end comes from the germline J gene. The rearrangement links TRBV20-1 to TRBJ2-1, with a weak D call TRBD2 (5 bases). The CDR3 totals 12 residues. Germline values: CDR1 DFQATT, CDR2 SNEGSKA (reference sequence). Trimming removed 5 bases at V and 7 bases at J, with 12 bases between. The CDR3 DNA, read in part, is TGCAGTGCTGCGTCCGGACTGAATGAG. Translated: CSAASGLNE. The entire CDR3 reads CSAASGLNEQFF.

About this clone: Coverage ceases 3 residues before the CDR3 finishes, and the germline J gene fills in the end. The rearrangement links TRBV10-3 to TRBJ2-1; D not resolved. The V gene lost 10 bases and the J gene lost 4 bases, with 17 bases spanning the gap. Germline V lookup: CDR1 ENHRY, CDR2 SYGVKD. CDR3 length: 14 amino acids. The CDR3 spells CATDDTDQYNEQFF. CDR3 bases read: TGTGCCACCGACGACACCGACCAGTACAATGAG.

The DNA read from the CDR3 is TGTGCCAGCAGCTTAGGGGACAGAATCACTGAA. Translated, it gives CASSLGDRITE. The whole CDR3 sequence is CASSLGDRITEAFF. This chain links TRBV5-4 with TRBJ1-1; 7 nucleotides match TRBD1. Sequencing ends 3 residues short of the CDR3 end; the germline J gene provides the rest. The ends lost 2 bases at V and 4 bases at J; junction bases unmatched: 5. The CDR3 length is 14 residues. Germline V gene sequence: CDR1 SGHNT, CDR2 YYREEE (reference sequence).

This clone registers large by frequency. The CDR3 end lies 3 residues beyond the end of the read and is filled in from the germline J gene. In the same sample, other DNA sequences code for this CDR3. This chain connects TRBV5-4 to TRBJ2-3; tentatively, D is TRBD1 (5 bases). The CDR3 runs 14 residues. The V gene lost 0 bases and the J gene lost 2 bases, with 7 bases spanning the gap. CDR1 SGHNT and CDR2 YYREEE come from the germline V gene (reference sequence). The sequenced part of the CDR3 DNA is TGTGCCAGCAGCTTGGGACAGTACACAGATACG. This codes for CASSLGQYTDT. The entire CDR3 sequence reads CASSLGQYTDTQYF.

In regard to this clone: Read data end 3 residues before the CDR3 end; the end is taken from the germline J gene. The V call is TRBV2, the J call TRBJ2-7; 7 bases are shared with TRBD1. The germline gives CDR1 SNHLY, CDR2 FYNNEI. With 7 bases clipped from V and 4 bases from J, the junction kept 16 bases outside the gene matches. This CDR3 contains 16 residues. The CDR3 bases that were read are TGTGCCAGCACCGAGGAGATAACAGGGGTGGGATACGAG. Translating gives CASTEEITGVGYE. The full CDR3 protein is CASTEEITGVGYEQYF.